This T cell receptor (beta chain) was found in a study of cytomegalovirus exposure and HLA in healthy donors. Study results and caveats: Reported performance of the classifier showed diagnosis of cytomegalovirus status with high specificity and sensitivity. TCR beta chains numbering more than 150 were designated cytomegalovirus-associated.

Clones were sequenced by immunoSEQ multiplex PCR, and TCRdb holds only the in-frame ones, with some missing. The sample holds 120,000 to 150,000 clones; over 80% are singletons and the top ten take 4.5%. A note on this clone: Its antigen is still unknown.

This CDR3 has 17 amino acids. V was cut by 1 base and J by 2 bases, with 15 bases left in between. The germline V gene encodes CDR1 MGHRA and CDR2 YSYEKL. The chain employs TRBV4-1 and TRBJ2-4; TRBD1 might be the D (6 bases). The TCR originated in a man in his late teens or twenties in good health and CMV-seropositive. Sequencing input: PBMCs. The CDR3 reads CASSQGWVRDTKNIQYF. The DNA for the CDR3 is TGCGCCAGCAGCCAAGGGTGGGTCAGGGACACCAAAAACATTCAGTACTTC.